The 21 T cell receptor beta chains listed next were all sequenced from one sample in a study of blood T cell repertoires in COVID-19. Sequenced by immunoSEQ multiplex PCR; TCRdb stores in-frame clones only, minus some. The profile covers hundreds of thousands of clones, with 65% to 90% appearing a single time and roughly 4% taken by the ten largest. Material for sequencing was PBMCs or T cells enriched from blood (not recorded which). The origin of the receptors is a woman aged 25 to 39 who had been exposed to COVID-19.

This chain joins TRBV2 and TRBJ1-1; 9 nucleotides align to TRBD1. In germline, CDR1 is SNHLY, CDR2 FYNNEI. The V and J ends lost 5 bases and 7 bases, in that order; junction bases with no gene match: 2. CDR3 length equals 12 residues. DNA for the CDR3: TGTGCCAGCAGTCGGACAGGGGATGAAGCTTTCTTT. Amino acids: CASSRTGDEAFF.

CDR3 coding DNA: TGCGCCAGCAGTTACCGGGGGGGCCCCTACAATGAGCAGTTCTTC. Translation gives CASSYRGGPYNEQFF. The chain is built from TRBV5-1 and TRBJ2-1; 8 bases line up with TRBD2. This CDR3 has 15 residues. V dropped 5 bases and J dropped 2; count of bases not matched to a gene: 6. Per the germline V gene, CDR1 is SGHRS and CDR2 is YFSETQ. Full variable domain (missing parts from reference TRBV5-1 and TRBJ2-1): KAGVTQTPRYLIKTRGQQVTLSCSPISGHRSVSWYQQTPGQGLQFLFEYFSETQRNKGNFPGRFSGRQFSNSRSEMNVSTLELGDSALYLCASSYRGGPYNEQFFGPGTRLTVL.

The rearrangement links TRBV12-3 or TRBV12-4 to TRBJ1-2; possible D gene TRBD1, 6 bases. The CDR3 runs 12 residues. Trimming removed 8 bases at V and 0 bases at J, with 7 bases between. The CDR3 region is CASGQPNYGYTF. CDR3 DNA sequence: TGTGCCAGCGGACAGCCTAACTATGGCTACACCTTC.

CDR3 DNA: TGTGCCAGCAGTGACCTAACCGACAGGGGGACTGAAGCTTTCTTT. Protein: CASSDLTDRGTEAFF. The chain recombines TRBV2 with TRBJ1-1, with 9 nucleotides matching TRBD1. CDR3 size: 15 residues. Trimming at V came to 3 bases and at J to 5 bases, leaving 7 bases not matched to a gene. The germline gives CDR1 SNHLY, CDR2 FYNNEI.

V is TRBV5-1 and J is TRBJ1-1; D is perhaps TRBD1 (5 bases). CDR3 size: 15 residues. CDR1 is SGHRS and CDR2 is YFSETQ in the germline V gene. The V end was cut by 0 bases, the J end by 2 bases, with 11 bases between. CDR3 residues: CASSLVGGPNTEAFF. DNA of the CDR3: TGCGCCAGCAGCTTGGTGGGGGGTCCTAACACTGAAGCTTTCTTT.

The rearrangement uses TRBV2 and TRBJ1-4, with 9 nucleotides matching TRBD1. The CDR3 runs 14 residues. Germline trimming cut 6 bases from V and 10 bases from J; bases unmatched to any gene: 9. In germline, CDR1 is SNHLY, CDR2 FYNNEI. CDR3 DNA sequence: TGTGCCAGCAGCGGCAGACAGGGGGTGGTAAAACTGTTTTTT. This gives the protein CASSGRQGVVKLFF.

The chain has TRBV2 and TRBJ2-2; unclear D gene. Germline loops: CDR1 SNHLY, CDR2 FYNNEI. CDR3 size: 15 residues. Deletions cut 8 bases from V and 4 bases from J, with 17 bases between. The CDR3 DNA follows: TGTGCCAGCTCCTCTTCAGGTCGTAGCACCGGGGAGCTGTTTTTT. Protein: CASSSSGRSTGELFF. Full variable domain (remainder filled in from reference TRBV2 and TRBJ2-2): EPEVTQTPSHQVTQMGQEVILRCVPISNHLYFYWYRQILGQKVEFLVSFYNNEISEKSEIFDDQFSVERPDGSNFTLKIRSTKLEDSAMYFCASSSSGRSTGELFFGEGSRLTVL.

The V and J genes are TRBV2 and TRBJ1-2; TRBD1 aligns across 7 bases. Germline trimming cut 7 bases from V and 5 bases from J; bases unmatched to any gene: 4. Germline CDR1 is SNHLY and CDR2 is FYNNEI. The CDR3 has 12 residues. CDR3: CASTKGQYGYTF. The CDR3 region has the DNA TGTGCCAGCACCAAGGGACAGTATGGCTACACCTTC.

The V and J genes are TRBV15 and TRBJ1-2; unclear D gene. Between the trimmed V and J ends, which lost 1 base and 4 bases, there was a span of 16 bases. The CDR3 runs to 16 residues. Germline CDR1 reads LNHNV; CDR2 reads YYDKDF (reference sequence). The CDR3 DNA reads TGTGCCACCAGCAGAGGAAATGAGGGCAGGATCTATGGCTACACCTTC. Translating gives CATSRGNEGRIYGYTF. Drawing the rest from reference TRBV15 and TRBJ1-2, the complete variable domain is DAMVIQNPRYQVTQFGKPVTLSCSQTLNHNVMYWYQQKSSQAPKLLFHYYDKDFNNEADTPDNFQSRRPNTSFCFLDIRSPGLGDTAMYLCATSRGNEGRIYGYTFGSGTRLTVV.

This chain joins TRBV3-1 (or the pseudogene TRBV3-2) and TRBJ1-2; D unclear. The CDR3 consists of 15 residues. Germline CDR1 and CDR2: LGHDT and YNNKEL (reference sequence). V was shortened by 3 bases and J by 2 bases, with 13 bases between the two germline ends. In DNA, the CDR3 is TGTGCCAGCAGCCATGCGGCGGGCGCCAACTATGGCTACACCTTC. Translation: CASSHAAGANYGYTF.

There are a few counts of this clone. CDR3 coding DNA: TGTGCCAGCAGCCAGCAAGCCGGGACAGGATCCGGCTACCTCCACTTT. Amino acids: CASSQQAGTGSGYLHF. The chain uses TRBV7-9 and TRBJ1-6; 8 nucleotides agree with TRBD1. V shed 5 bases, J shed 15 bases, and the junction held 18 bases outside the gene matches. CDR1 is SEHNR and CDR2 is FQNEAQ in the germline V gene (reference sequence). There are 16 residues in the CDR3.

Comments on this clone: The junction differs from germline at one of its ends, possibly a read error. V usage is TRBV12-3 or TRBV12-4 and J usage is TRBJ1-5; D possibly corresponds to TRBD1 (5 bases). This CDR3 spans 13 amino acids. The CDR3 spells CASLETVGQAQHF. CDR3 in DNA: TGTGCCAGCCTGGAGACAGTTGGTCAGGCCCAGCATTTT.

J is TRBJ2-3 and V is TRBV18; TRBD1 matches at 9 bases. The V gene end was trimmed by 3 bases and the J gene end by 1 base; junction bases not matched to a gene: 5. Germline CDR1 KGHSH, CDR2 LQKENI. This CDR3 has 16 amino acids. CDR3 DNA sequence: TGTGCCAGCTCACCTCAGGGACAGGGAGGCACAGATACGCAGTATTTT. This codes for CASSPQGQGGTDTQYF.

The J gene is TRBJ1-6, the V gene TRBV7-2, with D possibly matching TRBD1 (5 bases). This CDR3 has 13 residues. Trimming stripped 6 bases from V and 7 bases from J, with 10 bases between. The V gene's germline CDR1 is SGHTA and CDR2 FQGNSA. CDR3 bases: TGTGCCAGCAGTCCAGGGTACAATTCACCCCTCCACTTT. Its translation is CASSPGYNSPLHF.

The chain carries TRBV19 and TRBJ1-2; D is perhaps TRBD1 (6 bases). V was clipped by 2 bases and J by 2 bases, with 12 bases between them. The CDR3 extends over 15 amino acids. CDR1 and CDR2 (germline): LNHDA, SQIVND (reference sequence). CDR3 nucleotide sequence: TGTGCCAGTAGTATAAAGGGGGAAAGAAACTATGGCTACACCTTC. Translated, it gives CASSIKGERNYGYTF.

This clone was found many times. The chain employs TRBV7-2 and TRBJ1-4; D unresolved. CDR3 size: 15 residues. The germline CDR1 and CDR2 sequences are SGHTA and FQGNSA. V gave up 0 bases and J gave up 8 bases, with 13 bases separating them. This CDR3 is CASSLAGQRGEKLFF. The CDR3 DNA reads TGTGCCAGCAGCTTAGCCGGCCAAAGAGGGGAAAAACTGTTTTTT. Complete variable domain (other parts from reference TRBV7-2 and TRBJ1-4): GAGVSQSPSNKVTEKGKDVELRCDPISGHTALYWYRQSLGQGLEFLIYFQGNSAPDKSGLPSDRFSAERTGGSVSTLTIQRTQQEDSAVYLCASSLAGQRGEKLFFGSGTQLSVL.

The chain combines TRBV3-1 (or the pseudogene TRBV3-2) with TRBJ1-3; 7 bases agree with TRBD1. The trim removed 2 bases at V and 3 bases at J, leaving 4 bases unmatched. From germline, CDR1 is LGHDT and CDR2 YNNKEL (reference sequence). The CDR3 totals 15 residues. This CDR3 is CASSQIDRVGNTIYF. CDR3 nucleotide sequence: TGTGCCAGCAGCCAAATAGACAGGGTTGGAAACACCATATATTTT.

The genes are TRBV15 and TRBJ1-1, with D unresolved. Trimming took off 1 base at V and 0 bases at J, with 6 bases between the two ends. This CDR3 is 14 amino acids long. CDR1 and CDR2 from the germline V gene are LNHNV and YYDKDF (reference sequence). CDR3 in DNA: TGTGCCACCAGCAGAGGGGCCTTGAACACTGAAGCTTTCTTT. It translates to CATSRGALNTEAFF.

The CDR3 DNA sequence: TGTGCCAGTAGTTCCGGGGAATTGGTTTCAGATACGCAGTATTTT. Translation gives CASSSGELVSDTQYF. The rearrangement joins TRBV19 to TRBJ2-3; D is perhaps TRBD2 (5 bases). Germline loops: CDR1 LNHDA, CDR2 SQIVND (reference sequence). The germline V and J ends were trimmed by 5 bases and 4 bases, with 16 bases remaining between them. The CDR3 spans 15 residues.

The J gene is TRBJ2-7, the V gene TRBV30; no clear D. CDR3 length equals 11 residues. The germline V gene encodes CDR1 GTSNPN and CDR2 SVGIG (reference sequence). The ends were cut back, 0 bases at V and 7 bases at J, with 7 bases in the middle. The CDR3 loop is CAWSVQLEQYF. The CDR3 region has the DNA TGTGCCTGGAGTGTACAGTTAGAGCAGTACTTC.

The rearrangement uses TRBV5-1 and TRBJ2-2; no clear D. This CDR3 is built from 16 residues. The V and J ends lost 0 bases and 0 bases respectively, with 9 bases between them. Germline V CDR1 and CDR2: SGHRS, YFSETQ. CDR3 in amino acids: CASSLDPSANTGELFF. The CDR3 DNA is TGCGCCAGCAGCTTGGACCCTTCAGCGAACACCGGGGAGCTGTTTTTT.